This passage covers 24 T cell receptor beta chains from one sample sequenced in a study of cytomegalovirus exposure and HLA in healthy donors. Primers for the PCR totalled 60 Vbeta and 13 Jbeta. TCRdb keeps only in-frame clones here, not all; method: immunoSEQ multiplex PCR. The sample contains some 110,000 clones, roughly four fifths of which appear only once. The sequenced sample consisted of PBMCs. Every receptor here comes from a man aged 50 to 59 in good health and CMV-seronegative.

This clone was seen more than once but under ten times. The chain is built from TRBV7-6 and TRBJ2-5; 12 bases are a match to TRBD2. Germline V gene lookup returns CDR1 SGHVS and CDR2 FNYEAQ. V trimming: 5 bases; J trimming: 2 bases; junction bases outside the gene matches: 6. This CDR3 has 16 residues. CDR3: CASSPGLAGRQETQYF. The DNA for the CDR3 is TGTGCCAGCAGCCCGGGACTAGCGGGCAGGCAAGAGACCCAGTACTTC.

The chain uses TRBV5-1 and TRBJ2-1, with a tentative D call TRBD1 (6 bases). Trimming removed 0 bases from V and 9 bases from J, with 10 bases in between. The germline CDR1 and CDR2 sequences are SGHRS and YFSETQ. The CDR3 covers 13 residues. The CDR3 DNA follows: TGCGCCAGCAGCTTGGACAGGGTCAGTGAGCAGTTCTTC. It is translated as CASSLDRVSEQFF.

V usage is TRBV6-5 and J usage is TRBJ1-6; D ambiguous. Germline-derived CDR1 and CDR2 are MNHEY and SVGAGI. Between the trimmed V and J ends, which lost 4 bases and 2 bases, there was a span of 9 bases. The CDR3 totals 15 residues. Here the CDR3 reads CASSLTPTYNSPLHF. The DNA for the CDR3 is TGTGCCAGCAGTTTGACACCGACCTATAATTCACCCCTCCACTTT.

The chain uses TRBV6-1 and TRBJ2-5, with 9 bases fitting TRBD1. Germline V gene sequence: CDR1 MNHNS, CDR2 SASEGT. The CDR3 contains 14 residues. V shed 7 bases and J 4 bases; nucleotides not matched to a gene: 7. The CDR3 DNA sequence: TGTGCCAGCACCCGGGACAGGGTCCCAGAGACCCAGTACTTC. Protein sequence: CASTRDRVPETQYF.

J is TRBJ2-7 and V is TRBV15, with D maybe TRBD2 (6 bases). V lost 2 bases and J lost 0, with 14 bases in between. The CDR3 runs to 16 residues. Germline CDR1 reads LNHNV; CDR2 reads YYDKDF (reference sequence). CDR3 DNA sequence: TGTGCCACCAGCAGACGCATCGGGAGCGGCTCCTACGAGCAGTACGTC. It encodes CATSRRIGSGSYEQYV.

The V and J genes are TRBV4-3 and TRBJ2-2; 10 bases match TRBD1. Germline-derived CDR1 and CDR2 are LGHNA and YSLEER. The trim removed 1 base at V and 7 bases at J, leaving 6 bases unmatched. This CDR3 is built from 16 residues. CDR3 sequence: CASSQGGQGSDGELFF. CDR3 in DNA: TGCGCCAGCAGCCAAGGGGGACAGGGGTCTGACGGGGAGCTGTTTTTT.

In its sample, this clone was seen once. The chain has TRBV2 and TRBJ2-2, with 8 bases aligning to TRBD2. V lost 7 bases, J lost 7 bases, and 8 bases stayed unmatched. Germline assignment: CDR1 SNHLY and CDR2 FYNNEI. The CDR3 covers 14 residues. Here the CDR3 reads CASIPGTSGGELFF. The CDR3 DNA follows: TGTGCCAGCATCCCGGGTACTAGCGGCGGGGAGCTGTTTTTT.

The chain recombines TRBV4-1 with TRBJ1-5, with a tentative D call TRBD1 (6 bases). V dropped 2 bases and J dropped 3 bases, with 14 bases sitting between them. Germline-derived CDR1 and CDR2 are MGHRA and YSYEKL. This CDR3 spans 16 amino acids. The CDR3 reads CASSQYKDSPNQPQHF. For the CDR3, the DNA is TGCGCCAGCAGCCAATACAAGGACAGCCCCAATCAGCCCCAGCATTTT.

The V gene is TRBV6-5, the J gene TRBJ1-2, with 8 bases identical to TRBD1. CDR1 and CDR2 from the germline V gene are MNHEY and SVGAGI. The CDR3 has 12 residues. The V and J ends lost 5 bases and 9 bases, in that order; junction bases with no gene match: 5. DNA for the CDR3: TGTGCCAGCAGTCCTGGACAGGGACGCTACACCTTC. Translating it yields CASSPGQGRYTF.

The chain joins TRBV5-4 to TRBJ2-1; 12 nucleotides align to TRBD2. From germline, CDR1 is SGHNT and CDR2 YYREEE (reference sequence). This CDR3 contains 17 residues. V was clipped by 0 bases and J by 7 bases; unmatched bases: 8. The CDR3 coding sequence is TGTGCCAGCAGCTTGGGACCTTCTAGCGGGGGGGAGAATGAGCAGTTCTTC. This translates into CASSLGPSSGGENEQFF.

The chain links TRBV5-4 to TRBJ1-5; D possibly corresponds to TRBD1 (5 bases). The germline V and J ends were trimmed by 0 bases and 9 bases, with 7 bases remaining between them. The germline V gene encodes CDR1 SGHNT and CDR2 YYREEE (reference sequence). This CDR3 has 12 amino acids. CDR3 region: CASSLDRGPQHF. CDR3 in DNA: TGTGCCAGCAGCTTGGATAGGGGGCCCCAGCATTTT. Using reference TRBV5-4 and TRBJ1-5 for the parts outside the CDR3, the full variable domain is ETGVTQSPTHLIKTRGQQVTLRCSSQSGHNTVSWYQQALGQGPQFIFQYYREEENGRGNFPPRFSGLQFPNYSSELNVNALELDDSALYLCASSLDRGPQHFGDGTRLSIL.

The chain has TRBV6-5 and TRBJ1-2; D not resolved. Between the trimmed V and J ends, which lost 8 bases and 4 bases, there was a span of 8 bases. Germline V gives CDR1 MNHEY, CDR2 SVGAGI. The CDR3 contains 11 residues. CDR3 in DNA: TGTGCCAGCTGGAGTGCCTATGGCTACACCTTC. Translated, it gives CASWSAYGYTF.

The DNA for the CDR3 is TGTGCCAGCAGCTTGAAAACTAGCGGGGTTGAAGCAGATACGCAGTATTTT. This sequence encodes CASSLKTSGVEADTQYF. The V and J genes are TRBV11-3 and TRBJ2-3; 10 nucleotides line up with TRBD2. The V and J ends lost 3 bases and 4 bases, in that order; junction bases with no gene match: 10. The germline V gene has CDR1 SGHNT and CDR2 YENEEA. The CDR3 spans 17 residues.

The chain links TRBV5-1 to TRBJ2-7; 9 bases map to TRBD1. The ends lost 4 bases at V and 5 bases at J; junction bases unmatched: 10. This CDR3 comprises 15 residues. Germline V gene data show CDR1 as SGHRS and CDR2 as YFSETQ. DNA for the CDR3: TGCGCCAGCAGCCTCTCCGGGACAGGGAGGGACGAGCAGTACGTC. Translation: CASSLSGTGRDEQYV.

The chain recombines TRBV5-4 with TRBJ2-2; 9 positions match TRBD1. With 1 base clipped from V and 7 bases from J, the junction kept 5 bases outside the gene matches. Looked up from germline, CDR1 is SGHNT and CDR2 is YYREEE (reference sequence). CDR3 length: 15 residues. This chain's CDR3 is CASSLTGGRDGELFF. Here the CDR3 DNA reads TGTGCCAGCAGCTTGACAGGGGGCCGGGACGGGGAGCTGTTTTTT.

The chain is built from TRBV6-6 and TRBJ1-4; no firm D call. The germline V gene has CDR1 MNHNY and CDR2 SVGAGI (reference sequence). The CDR3 totals 12 residues. With 6 bases removed from V and 8 bases from J, the gap between germline ends came to 10 bases. The CDR3 sequence: CASSQRWEKLFF. DNA of the CDR3: TGTGCCAGCAGCCAACGGTGGGAAAAACTGTTTTTT.

The V gene is TRBV25-1, the J gene TRBJ2-7; TRBD2 agrees at 12 bases. The germline gives CDR1 MGHDK, CDR2 SYGVNS. This CDR3 has 17 residues. Trimming at V came to 4 bases and at J to 3 bases, leaving 10 bases not matched to a gene. The CDR3 coding sequence is TGTGCCAGCAGTGCCAATATAGGACTAGCGGGGTTCTACGAGCAGTACTTC. This codes for CASSANIGLAGFYEQYF.

This clone was counted between two and nine times. This chain joins TRBV5-4 and TRBJ1-4; D gene ambiguous. V lost 0 bases to trimming and J lost 2 bases, with 8 bases between them. Germline V gene sequence: CDR1 SGHNT, CDR2 YYREEE (reference sequence). The CDR3 spans 15 residues. CDR3 residues: CASSLEGGTNEKLFF. The DNA for the CDR3 is TGTGCCAGCAGCTTGGAAGGAGGTACTAATGAAAAACTGTTTTTT.

The chain joins TRBV23-1 to TRBJ2-7; 9 bases are a match to TRBD1. TRBV23-1 is treated as an ORF (open reading frame) with a function not yet certain. Losses at the gene ends were 9 bases for V and 1 base for J; bases not matched to a gene: 4. The CDR3 is 13 residues long. The CDR3 sequence is CARGGTGSYEQYV. CDR3 nucleotide sequence: TGCGCCAGGGGGGGGACAGGGTCCTACGAGCAGTACGTC.

This clone was detected once. The J gene is TRBJ1-5, the V gene TRBV28; no firm D call. The CDR3 totals 15 residues. CDR1 MDHEN and CDR2 SYDVKM come from the germline V gene. V was cut by 7 bases and J by 0 bases, with 13 bases left in between. As DNA, the CDR3 is TGTGCCAGCATCTCAGCCGGGTATAGCAATCAGCCCCAGCATTTT. It translates to CASISAGYSNQPQHF.

This clone was detected a few times. The rearrangement uses TRBV11-3 and TRBJ2-1, with 11 bases lining up with TRBD2. The CDR3 covers 15 residues. CDR1 is SGHNT and CDR2 is YENEEA in the germline V gene. V lost 4 bases and J lost 8; bases outside the gene matches: 7. The CDR3 region has the DNA TGTGCCAGCAGCTATTCCTCTAGCGGGGGGCATGAGCAGTTCTTC. Translation: CASSYSSSGGHEQFF.

This chain joins TRBV28 and TRBJ1-3; a weak D match, TRBD1 (5 bases). The V end lost 7 bases, the J end lost 0 bases, and 10 bases lay between the germline ends. The CDR3 has 14 amino acids. Germline V lookup: CDR1 MDHEN, CDR2 SYDVKM. This CDR3 reads CASTRGLSGNTIYF. CDR3 DNA: TGTGCCAGCACCCGGGGACTCTCTGGAAACACCATATATTTT.

The chain is built from TRBV28 and TRBJ1-1; D is unclear. V lost 7 bases, J lost 8 bases, and 14 bases lay in between. The CDR3 length is 12 residues. Germline V lookup: CDR1 MDHEN, CDR2 SYDVKM. CDR3 DNA: TGTGCCAGCACCCTAGCGACGAGGGAAGCTTTCTTT. Translation gives CASTLATREAFF.

This chain links TRBV7-8 with TRBJ1-1; a possible D gene is TRBD1 (6 bases). V lost 5 bases, J lost 1 base, and 17 bases lay in between. From germline, CDR1 is SGHVS and CDR2 FQNEAQ. This CDR3 has 16 amino acids. CDR3 in DNA: TGTGCCAGCAGCCGCCGCCAGGGGATGGGGAACACTGAAGCTTTCTTT. Residues: CASSRRQGMGNTEAFF.